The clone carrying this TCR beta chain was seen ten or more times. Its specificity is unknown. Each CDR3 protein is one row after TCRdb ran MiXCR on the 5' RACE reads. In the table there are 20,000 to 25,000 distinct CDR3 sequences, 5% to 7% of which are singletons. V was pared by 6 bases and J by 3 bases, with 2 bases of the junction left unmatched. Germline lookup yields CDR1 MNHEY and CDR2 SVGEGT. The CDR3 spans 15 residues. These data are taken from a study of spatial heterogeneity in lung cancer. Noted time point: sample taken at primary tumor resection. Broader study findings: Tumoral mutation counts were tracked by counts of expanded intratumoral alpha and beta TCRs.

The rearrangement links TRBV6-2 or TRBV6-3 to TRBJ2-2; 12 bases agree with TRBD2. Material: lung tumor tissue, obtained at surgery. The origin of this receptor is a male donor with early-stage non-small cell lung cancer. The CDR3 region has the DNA TGTGCCAGCAGCAGACTAGCGGGAGACACCGGGGAGCTGTTTTTT. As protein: CASSRLAGDTGELFF.